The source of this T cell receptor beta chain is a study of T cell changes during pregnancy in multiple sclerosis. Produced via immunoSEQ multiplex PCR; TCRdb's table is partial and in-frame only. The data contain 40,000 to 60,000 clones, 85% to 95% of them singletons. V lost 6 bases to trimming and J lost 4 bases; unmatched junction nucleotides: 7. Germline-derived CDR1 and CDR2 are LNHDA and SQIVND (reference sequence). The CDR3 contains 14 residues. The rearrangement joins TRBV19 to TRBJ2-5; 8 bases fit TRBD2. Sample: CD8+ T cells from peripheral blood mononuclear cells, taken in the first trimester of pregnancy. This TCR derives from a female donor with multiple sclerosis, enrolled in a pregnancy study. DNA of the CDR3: TGTGCCAGTAGCTCGGGACTAGTAAGAGAGACCCAGTACTTC. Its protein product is CASSSGLVRETQYF.